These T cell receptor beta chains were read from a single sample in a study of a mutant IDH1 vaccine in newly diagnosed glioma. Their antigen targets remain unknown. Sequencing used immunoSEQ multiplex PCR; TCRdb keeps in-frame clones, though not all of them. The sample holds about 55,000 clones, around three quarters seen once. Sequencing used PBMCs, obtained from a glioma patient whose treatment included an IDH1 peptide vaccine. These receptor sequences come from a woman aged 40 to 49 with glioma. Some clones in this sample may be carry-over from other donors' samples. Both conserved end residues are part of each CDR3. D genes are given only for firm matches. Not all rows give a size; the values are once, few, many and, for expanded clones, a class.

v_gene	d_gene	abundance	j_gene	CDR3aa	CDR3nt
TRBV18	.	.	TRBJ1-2	CASSPSFGYGYTF	TGTGCCAGCTCCCCCTCCTTCGGCTATGGCTACACCTTC
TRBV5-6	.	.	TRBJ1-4	CASSLGRGANEKLFF	TGTGCCAGCAGCTTGGGGAGAGGAGCTAATGAAAAACTGTTTTTT
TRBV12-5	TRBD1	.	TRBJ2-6	CASGFTGGAGANVLTF	TGTGCTAGTGGTTTTACAGGGGGCGCTGGGGCCAACGTCCTGACTTTC
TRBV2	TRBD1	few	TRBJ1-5	CASSSTGESQPQHF	TGTGCCAGCAGTTCGACAGGGGAGAGTCAGCCCCAGCATTTT
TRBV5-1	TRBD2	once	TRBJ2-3	CASSPGLAETTDTQYF	TGCGCCAGCAGCCCGGGACTAGCGGAGACCACAGATACGCAGTATTTT
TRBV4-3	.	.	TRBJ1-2	CASSQDLYGGGSYGYTF	TGCGCCAGCAGCCAAGATCTCTACGGGGGCGGGTCCTATGGCTACACCTTC
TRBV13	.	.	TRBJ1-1	CASSPPTVNTEAFF	TGTGCCAGCAGCCCCCCGACAGTGAACACTGAAGCTTTCTTT
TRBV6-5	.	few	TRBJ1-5	CASTAGPRQPQHF	TGTGCCAGCACCGCAGGACCAAGGCAGCCCCAGCATTTT
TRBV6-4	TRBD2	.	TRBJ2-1	CASSQAGGSYNEQFF	TGTGCCAGCAGCCAAGCGGGGGGCTCCTACAATGAGCAGTTCTTC
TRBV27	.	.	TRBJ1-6	CATQTGYYNSPLHF	TGTGCCACCCAGACAGGCTACTATAATTCACCCCTCCACTTT
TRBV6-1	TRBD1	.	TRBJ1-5	CASKGTAHQPQHF	TGTGCCAGCAAGGGGACAGCTCATCAGCCCCAGCATTTT
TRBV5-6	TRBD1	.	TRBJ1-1	CASRYGQGSILNTEAFF	TGTGCCAGCAGGTATGGACAGGGCTCGATCTTGAACACTGAAGCTTTCTTT
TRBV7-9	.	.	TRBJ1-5	CASSSRIQGSPQHF	TGTGCCAGCAGCTCGAGAATCCAGGGTTCGCCCCAGCATTTT
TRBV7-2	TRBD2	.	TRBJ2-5	CASSLGLAGGSAETQYF	TGTGCCAGCAGCTTAGGACTAGCGGGGGGGTCCGCGGAGACCCAGTACTTC
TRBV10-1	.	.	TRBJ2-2	CASSPTVMTTGELFF	TGCGCCAGCAGTCCGACCGTTATGACCACCGGGGAGCTGTTTTTT
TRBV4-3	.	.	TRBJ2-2	CASSQKRSGELFF	TGCGCCAGCAGCCAAAAAAGATCCGGGGAGCTGTTTTTT
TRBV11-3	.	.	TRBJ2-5	CASSSGETQYF	TGTGCCAGCAGCTCAGGGGAGACCCAGTACTTC
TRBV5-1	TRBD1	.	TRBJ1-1	CASSLSGGLSTEAFF	TGCGCCAGCAGCTTGTCAGGGGGCCTGAGCACTGAAGCTTTCTTT
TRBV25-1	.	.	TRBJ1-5	CASNQGNQPQHF	TGTGCCAGCAACCAGGGTAACCAGCCCCAGCATTTT
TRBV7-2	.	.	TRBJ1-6	CASSLNGMGRRDSPLHF	TGTGCCAGCAGCTTAAATGGAATGGGGCGAAGGGATTCACCCCTCCACTTT
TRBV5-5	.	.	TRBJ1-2	CASSFPGSNYGYTF	TGTGCCAGCAGCTTCCCAGGGTCTAACTATGGCTACACCTTC
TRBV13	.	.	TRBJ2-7	CASSSGPGEQYF	TGTGCCAGCAGCTCCGGCCCCGGCGAGCAGTACTTC
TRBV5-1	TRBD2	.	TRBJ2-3	CASSLESSSGVSNTQYF	TGCGCCAGCAGCTTGGAGTCGTCTAGCGGGGTGTCCAATACGCAGTATTTT
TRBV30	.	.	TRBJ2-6	CAWKGGANVLTF	TGTGCCTGGAAGGGAGGGGCCAACGTCCTGACTTTC
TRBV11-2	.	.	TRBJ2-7	CASRSPGRKAGEQYF	TGTGCCAGCAGGTCTCCGGGACGGAAGGCGGGGGAGCAGTACTTC
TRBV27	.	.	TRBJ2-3	CASSLQVFTDTQYF	TGTGCCAGCAGTTTACAAGTCTTTACAGATACGCAGTATTTT
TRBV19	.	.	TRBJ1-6	CASSRGPRSDSPLHF	TGTGCCAGTAGCCGGGGGCCGCGGTCCGATTCACCCCTCCACTTT
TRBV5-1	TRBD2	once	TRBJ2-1	CASSLAGVYNEQFF	TGCGCCAGCAGCCTAGCGGGGGTGTACAATGAGCAGTTCTTC
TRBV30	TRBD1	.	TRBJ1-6	CAWSVAGGPWDNSPLHF	TGTGCCTGGAGTGTCGCAGGGGGCCCTTGGGATAATTCACCCCTCCACTTT
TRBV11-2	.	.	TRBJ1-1	CASSLDRLGGTEAFF	TGTGCCAGCAGCTTAGATCGGCTGGGTGGAACTGAAGCTTTCTTT
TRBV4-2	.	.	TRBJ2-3	CASSQGLGLRGADTQYF	TGTGCCAGCAGCCAAGGGCTGGGACTCCGTGGGGCAGATACGCAGTATTTT
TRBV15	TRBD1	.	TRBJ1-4	CATSRAAGTGNEKLFF	TGTGCCACCAGCAGAGCCGCCGGGACAGGGAATGAAAAACTGTTTTTT
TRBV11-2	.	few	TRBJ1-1	CASSTLKGGRVATEAFF	TGTGCCAGCAGTACCCTAAAGGGGGGGCGCGTGGCCACTGAAGCTTTCTTT
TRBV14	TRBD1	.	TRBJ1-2	CASSPGQRYGYTF	TGTGCCAGCAGTCCGGGACAGCGCTATGGCTACACCTTC
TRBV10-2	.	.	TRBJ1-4	CASSRGFATNEKLFF	TGCGCCAGCAGCCGGGGGTTCGCAACTAATGAAAAACTGTTTTTT
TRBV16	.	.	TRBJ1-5	CASSQSGNQPQHF	TGTGCCAGCAGCCAATCGGGGAATCAGCCCCAGCATTTT
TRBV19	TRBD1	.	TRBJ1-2	CASSFRTGGYTF	TGTGCCAGTAGTTTTCGGACAGGGGGCTACACCTTC
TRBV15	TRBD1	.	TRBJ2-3	CATSTRTGTDTQYF	TGTGCCACCAGCACACGGACAGGGACCGATACGCAGTATTTT
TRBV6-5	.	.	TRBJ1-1	CASSYFRAGTEAFF	TGTGCCAGCAGTTACTTTAGAGCAGGAACTGAAGCTTTCTTT
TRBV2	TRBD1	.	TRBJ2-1	CASSVDRGEQFF	TGTGCCAGCAGTGTAGACAGGGGCGAGCAGTTCTTC
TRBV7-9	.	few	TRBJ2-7	CASSPTGLAISEQYF	TGTGCCAGCAGCCCGACAGGTCTAGCGATTTCCGAGCAGTACTTC
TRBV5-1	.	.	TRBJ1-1	CASSLEEPGRTEAFF	TGCGCCAGCAGCTTGGAAGAGCCGGGTCGTACTGAAGCTTTCTTT